Listed below are T cell receptor beta chains from one sample, sequenced in a study of blood T cell repertoires in COVID-19. TCRdb's copy holds only in-frame clones and misses some; the assay was immunoSEQ multiplex PCR. The data contain around 440,000 clones, approximately 88% of them singletons. Sequenced input: peripheral blood. These receptors all stem from a woman aged 50 to 60 with COVID-19, enrolled during active disease. Both conserved end residues are part of each CDR3.

TRBV5-1,CASSSTSSTDTQYF
TRBV19,CASSIKNLRGTEAFF
TRBV14,CASSQGQGSFYEQYF
TRBV9,CASSAATAGSGNTIYF
TRBV7-9,CASSLGGNDGYTF
TRBV7-9,CASSSIRLAGGPLNEQFF
TRBV5-4,CASSLRAVTGSPLHF
TRBV28,CASSPTSGGQETQYF
TRBV6-5,CASSYPPGGANVLTF
TRBV20-1,CSASILPQSSSYEQYF
TRBV30,CAWDFSGNTEAFF
TRBV11-2,CASSSPTITGGENEQYF
TRBV12-3/TRBV12-4,CASSARGNTEAFF
TRBV28,CASSPYGQGRNYGYTF
TRBV7-9,CASSSGTTAITDTQYF
TRBV5-3,CARRSRTSRPDTQYF
TRBV10-2,CASMYGGPTDTQYF
TRBV7-9,CASSLDPWGDGYTF
TRBV24-1,CATSVSARLYEQYF
TRBV5-1,CASSLQGGVSSGNTIYF
TRBV2,CASSDQGGYTF
TRBV3-1/TRBV3-2,CASGPLAGSSTDTQYF
TRBV19,CASSAVPRVGYTF
TRBV6-5,CASSSGQGVAYEQYF
TRBV3-1/TRBV3-2,CASSLGGAQPQHF
TRBV10-1,CASSEKRGSSYNEQFF
TRBV2,CASSVGWGLGTDTQYF
TRBV4-1,CASSQDPRTGELFF
TRBV6-5,CASSSAPSGNQPQHF
TRBV12-3/TRBV12-4,CASRAGGYEQYF
TRBV11-2,CASSLVRRGADNEQFF
TRBV18,CASSPSGGNTEAFF
TRBV5-1,CASSPGQNTDTQYF
TRBV30,CAWGLRDYNEQFF
TRBV6-5,CASSWAGTGVNTEAFF
TRBV6-5,CASRTGALRRDTIYF
TRBV19,CASRPPGQGRNTEAFF
TRBV11-2,CASSLVGRGSLHTEAFF
TRBV19,CASSIVPPENYGYTF
TRBV5-1,CASSSQGRNEQYF
TRBV19,CASKAPGQGSTEAFF
TRBV7-2,CASSWVGTGRQPQHF
TRBV10-1,CASSESRTGNSPLHF
TRBV5-1,CASSLKVSESTDTQYF
TRBV2,CASSPGQGPPGEQYF
TRBV30,CAWNRGPYHIQYF
TRBV27,CASGGGSSYNEQFF
TRBV23-1,CASSQGRPRTEGYTF
TRBV25-1,CASSEWTGPSTDTQYF
TRBV6-5,CASSLEGVNTEAFF
TRBV25-1,CASSDAGQVTYGYTF
TRBV4-2,CASSPLGGGGYEQYF
TRBV4-2,CASVSPWRGAKTEAFF